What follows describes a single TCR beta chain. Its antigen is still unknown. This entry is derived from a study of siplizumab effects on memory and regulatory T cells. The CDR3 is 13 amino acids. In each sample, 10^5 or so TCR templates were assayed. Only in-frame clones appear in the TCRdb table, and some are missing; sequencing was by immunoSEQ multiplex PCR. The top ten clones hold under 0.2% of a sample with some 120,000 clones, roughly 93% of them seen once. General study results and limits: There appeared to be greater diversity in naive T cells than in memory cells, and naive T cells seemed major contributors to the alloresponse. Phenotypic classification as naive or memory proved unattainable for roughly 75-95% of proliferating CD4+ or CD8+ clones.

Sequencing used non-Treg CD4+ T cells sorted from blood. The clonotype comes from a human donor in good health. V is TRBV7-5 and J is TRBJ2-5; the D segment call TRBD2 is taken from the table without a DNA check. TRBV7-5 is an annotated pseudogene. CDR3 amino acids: CVRSLGLQETQYF. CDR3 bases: TGTGTCAGAAGCTTGGGACTACAAGAGACCCAGTACTTC.